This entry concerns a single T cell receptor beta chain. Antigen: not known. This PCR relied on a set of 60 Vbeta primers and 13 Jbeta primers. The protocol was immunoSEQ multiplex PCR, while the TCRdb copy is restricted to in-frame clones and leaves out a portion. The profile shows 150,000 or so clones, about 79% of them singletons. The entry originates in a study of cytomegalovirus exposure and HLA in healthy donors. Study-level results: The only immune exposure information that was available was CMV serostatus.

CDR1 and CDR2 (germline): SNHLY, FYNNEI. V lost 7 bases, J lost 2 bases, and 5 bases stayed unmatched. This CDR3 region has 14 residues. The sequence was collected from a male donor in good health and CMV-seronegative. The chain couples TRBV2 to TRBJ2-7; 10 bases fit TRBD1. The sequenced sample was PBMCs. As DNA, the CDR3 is TGTGCCAGCAAGGACGGGACAGGGGCCTACGAGCAGTACTTC. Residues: CASKDGTGAYEQYF.